Listed below are T cell receptor beta chains from one sample, sequenced in a study of T-cell reconstitution after alpha-beta-depleted transplantation in children. TCRdb used MiXCR to reprocess the PCR reads, holding one entry per CDR3 protein. Of under 450,000 distinct CDR3 sequences listed, about a sixth are singletons. The source was PBMCs, mostly from graft donor cells, collected 360 days after TCRalphabeta/CD19-depleted stem cell transplant. These receptor sequences come from a boy under two years old who had a stem cell transplant for Wiskott-Aldrich syndrome, so the T cells may come from the graft donor. Both conserved end residues are part of each CDR3.

V gene,J gene,CDR3 protein
TRBV19,TRBJ2-7,CATSGTSKAYEQYF
TRBV5-1,TRBJ2-7,CASSSGGALYEQYF
TRBV5-6,TRBJ2-5,CASSLAVSIGETQYF
TRBV7-2,TRBJ2-1,CASSLALRLAGVPEQFF
TRBV7-8,TRBJ1-6,CASSLGPVWSSPLHF
TRBV18,TRBJ1-6,CASSPGRLGSYNSPLHF
TRBV6-2/TRBV6-3,TRBJ2-6,CASFGQFRPGANVLTF
TRBV2,TRBJ1-5,CATDLIGGRNQPQHF
TRBV18,TRBJ2-2,CASSPRLAGVDTGELFF
TRBV7-9,TRBJ2-3,CASSPDRGPSSTDTQYF
TRBV7-9,TRBJ2-1,CASSLDSSGRYNEQLF
TRBV4-3,TRBJ2-7,CASSQDWLSGYRYEQYF
TRBV20-1,TRBJ2-3,CSARDPSGGRTDTQYF
TRBV11-2,TRBJ1-6,CASSFLPGNGVYNSPLHF
TRBV29-1,TRBJ2-3,CSVEDRGTDTQYF
TRBV6-4,TRBJ2-6,CASSPRDRGSGANVLTF
TRBV4-1,TRBJ2-7,CASSQRTLGGYEQYF
TRBV20-1,TRBJ2-7,CSARDGTSGAYEQYF
TRBV2,TRBJ2-5,CASRPPQETQYF
TRBV12-3/TRBV12-4,TRBJ2-7,CASSYAGYEQYF